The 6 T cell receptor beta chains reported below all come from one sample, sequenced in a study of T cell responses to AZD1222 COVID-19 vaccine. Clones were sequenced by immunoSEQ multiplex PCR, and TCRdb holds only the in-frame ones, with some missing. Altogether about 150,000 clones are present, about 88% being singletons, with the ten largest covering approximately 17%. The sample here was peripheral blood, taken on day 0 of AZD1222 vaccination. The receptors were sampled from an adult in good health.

CDR3 DNA sequence: TGTGCCAGCACACAACCCCCGGGGAAACTGTTTTTT. This gives the protein CASTQPPGKLFF. V usage is TRBV7-9 and J usage is TRBJ1-4; D is undetermined. This CDR3 is built from 12 residues. V was cut by 7 bases and J by 11 bases, with 14 bases left in between. The germline CDR1 and CDR2 sequences are SEHNR and FQNEAQ (reference sequence).

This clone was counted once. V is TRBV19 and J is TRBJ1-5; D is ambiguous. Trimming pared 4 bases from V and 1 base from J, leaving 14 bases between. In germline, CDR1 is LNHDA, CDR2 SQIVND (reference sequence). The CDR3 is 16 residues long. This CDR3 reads CASSKRETISNQPQHF. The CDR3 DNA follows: TGTGCCAGTAGTAAGAGGGAAACTATAAGCAATCAGCCCCAGCATTTT.

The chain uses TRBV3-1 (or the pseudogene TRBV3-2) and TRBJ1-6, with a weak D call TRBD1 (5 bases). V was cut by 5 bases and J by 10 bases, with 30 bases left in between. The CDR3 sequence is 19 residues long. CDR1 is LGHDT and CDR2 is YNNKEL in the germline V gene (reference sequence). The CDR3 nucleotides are TGTGCCAGCAGCGGGGCCACCAACTTCCGGGGCCACGGATACTCACCCCTCCACTTT. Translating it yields CASSGATNFRGHGYSPLHF.

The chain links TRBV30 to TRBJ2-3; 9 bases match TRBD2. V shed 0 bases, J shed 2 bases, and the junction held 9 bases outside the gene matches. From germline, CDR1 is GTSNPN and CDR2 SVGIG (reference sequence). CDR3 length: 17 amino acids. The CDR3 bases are TGTGCCTGGAGTGTACGACTCCTAGCGGGACTCACAGATACGCAGTATTTT. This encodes CAWSVRLLAGLTDTQYF.

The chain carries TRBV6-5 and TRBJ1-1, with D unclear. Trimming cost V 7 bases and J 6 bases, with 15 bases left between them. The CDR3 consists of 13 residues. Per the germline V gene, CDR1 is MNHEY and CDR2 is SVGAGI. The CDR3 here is CASIWTAGAEAFF. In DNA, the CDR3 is TGTGCCAGCATCTGGACGGCCGGAGCTGAAGCTTTCTTT.

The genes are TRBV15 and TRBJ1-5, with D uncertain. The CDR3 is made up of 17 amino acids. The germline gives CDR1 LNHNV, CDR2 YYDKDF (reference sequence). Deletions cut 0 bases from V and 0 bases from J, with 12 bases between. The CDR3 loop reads CATSRDQRRASNQPQHF. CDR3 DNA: TGTGCCACCAGCAGAGATCAGCGGAGGGCTAGCAATCAGCCCCAGCATTTT.